This T cell receptor (beta chain) was found in a study of T cells after yellow fever vaccination. Findings and limits, study-wide: In FACS-sorted repertoires, abundant clonotypes from the bulk population could appear as contaminants.

The CDR3 totals 14 residues. The J segment lost 2 bases and the V segment lost 3 bases, leaving 3 bases of the junction unmatched. Germline-derived CDR1 and CDR2 are KGHSH and LQKENI. TCRdb re-derived calls from the 5' RACE reads in MiXCR, one entry per CDR3 protein. In the table there are almost 600,000 distinct CDR3 sequences, around an eighth of which are singletons. This clonotype was counted many times. What it recognizes is unknown. The sample here was PBMCs, taken on the day of the yellow fever booster vaccination. This sequence was found in a man between 25 and 39 years old who received the YFV17D yellow fever vaccine. V is TRBV18 and J is TRBJ2-7; 8 bases map to TRBD1. This chain's CDR3 is CASSPPGQAYEQYF. CDR3 DNA: TGTGCCAGCTCACCGCCGGGACAGGCCTACGAGCAGTACTTC.